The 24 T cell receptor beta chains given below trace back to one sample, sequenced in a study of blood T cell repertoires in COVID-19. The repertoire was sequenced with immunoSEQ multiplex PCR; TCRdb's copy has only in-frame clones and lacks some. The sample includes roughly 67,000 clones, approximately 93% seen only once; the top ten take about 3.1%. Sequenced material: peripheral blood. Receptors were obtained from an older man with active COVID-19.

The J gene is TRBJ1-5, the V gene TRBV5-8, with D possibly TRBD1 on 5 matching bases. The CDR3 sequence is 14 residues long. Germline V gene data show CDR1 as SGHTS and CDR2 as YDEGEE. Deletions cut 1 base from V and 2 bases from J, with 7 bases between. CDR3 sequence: CASSLIGGNQPQHF. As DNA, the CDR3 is TGTGCCAGCAGCTTGATAGGGGGCAATCAGCCCCAGCATTTT.

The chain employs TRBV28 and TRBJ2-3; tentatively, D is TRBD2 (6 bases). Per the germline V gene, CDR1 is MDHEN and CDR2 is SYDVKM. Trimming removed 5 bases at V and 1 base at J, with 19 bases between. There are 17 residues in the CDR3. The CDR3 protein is CASSPRGRPDGTDTQYF. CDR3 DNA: TGTGCCAGCAGTCCTCGGGGGAGGCCCGACGGCACAGATACGCAGTATTTT. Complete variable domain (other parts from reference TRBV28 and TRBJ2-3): DVKVTQSSRYLVKRTGEKVFLECVQDMDHENMFWYRQDPGLGLRLIYFSYDVKMKEKGDIPEGYSVSREKKERFSLILESASTNQTSMYLCASSPRGRPDGTDTQYFGPGTRLTVL.

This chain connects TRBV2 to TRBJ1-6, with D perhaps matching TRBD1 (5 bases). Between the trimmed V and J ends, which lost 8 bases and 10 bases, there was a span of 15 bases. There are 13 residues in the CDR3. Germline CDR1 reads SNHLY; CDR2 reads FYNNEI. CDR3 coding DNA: TGTGCCAGCGGGCAGGGAGGCGAATCACCCCTCCACTTT. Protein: CASGQGGESPLHF.

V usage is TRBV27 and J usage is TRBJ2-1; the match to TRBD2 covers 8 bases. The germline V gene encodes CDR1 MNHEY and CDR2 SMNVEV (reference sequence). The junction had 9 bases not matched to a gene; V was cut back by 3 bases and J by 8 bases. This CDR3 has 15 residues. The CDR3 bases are TGTGCCAGCAGTTTCGGACAGAGGCGGGGGGATGAGCAGTTCTTC. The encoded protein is CASSFGQRRGDEQFF.

The CDR3 DNA sequence: TGTGCCAGTAGTATAGCGCGGGGGGTCACCGGGGAGCTGTTTTTT. Amino acid sequence: CASSIARGVTGELFF. The chain has TRBV19 and TRBJ2-2; TRBD2 matches at 8 bases. Trimming cost V 1 base and J 4 bases; bases outside gene matches: 2. CDR1 is LNHDA and CDR2 is SQIVND in the germline V gene (reference sequence). The CDR3 covers 15 residues.

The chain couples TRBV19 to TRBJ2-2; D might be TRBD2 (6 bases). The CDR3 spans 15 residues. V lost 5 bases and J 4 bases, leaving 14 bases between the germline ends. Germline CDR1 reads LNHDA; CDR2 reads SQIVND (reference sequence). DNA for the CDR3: TGTGCCAGTAGTCAGGCCGGGAGCGGCACCGGGGAGCTGTTTTTT. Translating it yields CASSQAGSGTGELFF.

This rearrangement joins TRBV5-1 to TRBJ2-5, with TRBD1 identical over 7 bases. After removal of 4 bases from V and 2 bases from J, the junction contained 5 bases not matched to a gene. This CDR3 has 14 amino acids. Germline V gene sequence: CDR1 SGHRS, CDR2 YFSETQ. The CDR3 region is CASSQGQQQETQYF. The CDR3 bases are TGCGCCAGCAGCCAGGGACAGCAGCAAGAGACCCAGTACTTC. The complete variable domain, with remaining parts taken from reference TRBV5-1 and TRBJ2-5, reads KAGVTQTPRYLIKTRGQQVTLSCSPISGHRSVSWYQQTPGQGLQFLFEYFSETQRNKGNFPGRFSGRQFSNSRSEMNVSTLELGDSALYLCASSQGQQQETQYFGPGTRLLVL.

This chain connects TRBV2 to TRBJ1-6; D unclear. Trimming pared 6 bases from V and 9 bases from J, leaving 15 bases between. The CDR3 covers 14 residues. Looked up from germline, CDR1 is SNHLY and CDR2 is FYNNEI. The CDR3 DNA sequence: TGTGCCAGCAGGTTTGACCAAGGAGGTTCACCCCTCCACTTT. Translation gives CASRFDQGGSPLHF.

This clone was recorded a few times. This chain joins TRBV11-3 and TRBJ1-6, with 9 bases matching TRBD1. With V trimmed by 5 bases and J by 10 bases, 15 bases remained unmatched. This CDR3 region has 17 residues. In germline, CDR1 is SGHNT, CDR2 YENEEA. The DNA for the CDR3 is TGTGCCAGCAGCGACACATTGGGACAGGGAGGCCACTCACCCCTCCACTTT. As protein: CASSDTLGQGGHSPLHF. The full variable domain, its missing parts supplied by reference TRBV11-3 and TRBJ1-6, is EAGVVQSPRYKIIEKKQPVAFWCNPISGHNTLYWYLQNLGQGPELLIRYENEEAVDDSQLPKDRFSAERLKGVDSTLKIQPAELGDSAVYLCASSDTLGQGGHSPLHFGNGTRLTVT.

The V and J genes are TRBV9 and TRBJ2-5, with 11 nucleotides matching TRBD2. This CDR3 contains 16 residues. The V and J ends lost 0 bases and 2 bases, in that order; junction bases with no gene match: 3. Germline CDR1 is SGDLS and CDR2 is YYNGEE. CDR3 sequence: CASSVALAGAQETQYF. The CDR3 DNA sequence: TGTGCCAGCAGCGTAGCACTAGCGGGGGCTCAAGAGACCCAGTACTTC.

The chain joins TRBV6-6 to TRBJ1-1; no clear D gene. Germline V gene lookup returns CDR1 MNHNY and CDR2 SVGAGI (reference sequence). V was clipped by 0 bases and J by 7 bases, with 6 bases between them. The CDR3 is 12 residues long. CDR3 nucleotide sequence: TGTGCCAGCAGTTACTCAGGAGTTGAAGCTTTCTTT. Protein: CASSYSGVEAFF.

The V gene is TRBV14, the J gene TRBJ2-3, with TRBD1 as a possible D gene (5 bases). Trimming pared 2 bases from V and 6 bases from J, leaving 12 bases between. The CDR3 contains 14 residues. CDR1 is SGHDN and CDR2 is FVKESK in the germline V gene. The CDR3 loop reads CASSQTRPGDTQYF. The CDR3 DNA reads TGTGCCAGCAGCCAAACTCGGCCAGGGGATACGCAGTATTTT.

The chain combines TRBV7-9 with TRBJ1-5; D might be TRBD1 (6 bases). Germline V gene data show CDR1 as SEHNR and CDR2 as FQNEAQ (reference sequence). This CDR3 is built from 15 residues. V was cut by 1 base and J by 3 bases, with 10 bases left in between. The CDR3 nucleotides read TGTGCCAGCAGCTTAGACGACAGGCTCAATCAGCCCCAGCATTTT. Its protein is CASSLDDRLNQPQHF.

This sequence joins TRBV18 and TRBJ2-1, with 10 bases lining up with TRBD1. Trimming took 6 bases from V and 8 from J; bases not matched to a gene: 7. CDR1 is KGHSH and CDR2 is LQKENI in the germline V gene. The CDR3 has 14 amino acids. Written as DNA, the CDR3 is TGTGCCAGCTCCGACAGGGGGCTTGATTATGAGCAGTTCTTC. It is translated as CASSDRGLDYEQFF.

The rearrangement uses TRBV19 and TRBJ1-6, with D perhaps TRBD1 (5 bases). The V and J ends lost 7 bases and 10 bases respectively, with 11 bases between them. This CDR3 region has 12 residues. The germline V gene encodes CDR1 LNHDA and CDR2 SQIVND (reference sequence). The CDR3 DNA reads TGTGCCAGTACGGGGGTAGGGTCACCCCTCCACTTT. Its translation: CASTGVGSPLHF.

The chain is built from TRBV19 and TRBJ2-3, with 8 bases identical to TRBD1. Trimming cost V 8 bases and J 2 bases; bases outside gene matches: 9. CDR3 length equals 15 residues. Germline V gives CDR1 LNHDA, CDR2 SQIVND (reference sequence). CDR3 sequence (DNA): TGTGCCAGTTCGAATTCGGACAGGGTCACAGATACGCAGTATTTT. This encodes CASSNSDRVTDTQYF.

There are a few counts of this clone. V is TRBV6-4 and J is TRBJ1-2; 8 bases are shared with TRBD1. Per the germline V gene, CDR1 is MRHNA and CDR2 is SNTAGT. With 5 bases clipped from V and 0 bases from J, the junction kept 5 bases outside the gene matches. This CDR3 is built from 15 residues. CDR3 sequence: CASSPQGEANYGYTF. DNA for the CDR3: TGTGCCAGCAGTCCACAGGGGGAAGCTAACTATGGCTACACCTTC.

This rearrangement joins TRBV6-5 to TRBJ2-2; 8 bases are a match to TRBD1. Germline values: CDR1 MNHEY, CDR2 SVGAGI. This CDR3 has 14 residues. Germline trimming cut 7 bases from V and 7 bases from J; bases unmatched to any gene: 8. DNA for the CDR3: TGTGCCAGCACCCGGACAGGGCCCCGCGGGGAGCTGTTTTTT. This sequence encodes CASTRTGPRGELFF.

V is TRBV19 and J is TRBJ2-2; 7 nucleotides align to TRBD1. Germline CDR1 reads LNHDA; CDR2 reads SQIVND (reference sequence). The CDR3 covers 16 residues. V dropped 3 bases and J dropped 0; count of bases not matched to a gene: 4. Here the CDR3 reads CASSIMGTANTGELFF. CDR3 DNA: TGTGCCAGTAGTATCATGGGGACAGCGAACACCGGGGAGCTGTTTTTT.

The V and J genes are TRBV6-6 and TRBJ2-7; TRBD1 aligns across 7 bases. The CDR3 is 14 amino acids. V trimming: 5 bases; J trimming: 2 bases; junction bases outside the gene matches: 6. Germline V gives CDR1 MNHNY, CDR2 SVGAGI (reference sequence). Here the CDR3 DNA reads TGTGCCAGCAGTGTCAGGGGGACCCCCTACGAGCAGTACTTC. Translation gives CASSVRGTPYEQYF.

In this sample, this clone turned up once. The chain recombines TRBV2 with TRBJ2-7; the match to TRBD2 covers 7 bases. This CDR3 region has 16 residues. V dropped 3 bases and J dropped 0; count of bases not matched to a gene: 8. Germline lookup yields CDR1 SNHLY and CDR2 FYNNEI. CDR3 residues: CASSDFGRESSYEQYV. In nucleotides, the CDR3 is TGTGCCAGCAGTGATTTTGGGCGGGAGAGCTCCTACGAGCAGTACGTC.

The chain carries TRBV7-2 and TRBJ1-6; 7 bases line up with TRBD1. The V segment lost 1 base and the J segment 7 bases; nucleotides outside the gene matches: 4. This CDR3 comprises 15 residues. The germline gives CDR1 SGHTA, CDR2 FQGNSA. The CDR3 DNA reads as TGTGCCAGCAGCTTAGAAGACAGGGAGAATTCACCCCTCCACTTT. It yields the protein CASSLEDRENSPLHF.

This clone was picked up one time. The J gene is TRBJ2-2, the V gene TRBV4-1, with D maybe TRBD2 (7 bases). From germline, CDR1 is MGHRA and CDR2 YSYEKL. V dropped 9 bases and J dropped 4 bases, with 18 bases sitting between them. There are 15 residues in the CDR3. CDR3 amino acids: CASNAAGAVTGELFF. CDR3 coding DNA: TGCGCCAGTAACGCGGCGGGGGCAGTCACCGGGGAGCTGTTTTTT.

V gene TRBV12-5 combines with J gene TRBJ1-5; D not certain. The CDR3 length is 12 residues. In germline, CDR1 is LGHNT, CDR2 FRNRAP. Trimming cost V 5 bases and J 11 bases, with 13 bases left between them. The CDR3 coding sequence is TGTGCTAGTGGTCCACAAGTCGGGGCCCAGCATTTT. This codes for CASGPQVGAQHF.